This T cell receptor (beta chain) was recovered during a study of control samples from healthy donors and cancer patients. Only in-frame clones appear in the TCRdb table, and some are missing; sequencing was by immunoSEQ multiplex PCR. This sample has 130,000 to 150,000 clones; approximately 88% occur once, and the top ten carry around 4.9%. Germline-derived CDR1 and CDR2 are MGHDK and SYGVNS. V lost 4 bases, J lost 2 bases, and 10 bases lay in between. CDR3 length equals 14 residues. This TCR derives from a man under 40 in good health. The genes are TRBV25-1 and TRBJ2-3; D not resolved. Sequencing was done on a sample of blood. The CDR3 DNA is TGTGCCAGCAGTGGCCACAAATTCACAGATACGCAGTATTTT. Translation gives CASSGHKFTDTQYF.